Below are 2 T cell receptor beta chains sequenced from a single sample in a study of post-analysis software for immune sequencing data. Points from the study as a whole: Roughly five TRBV segments appeared more often in patients than in controls, and TRBV5-6, TRBV5-1 and TRBV20-1 were among these.

For these TCRs, the target antigens are not known. Presence of unique molecular identifiers characterized the TCR beta cDNA libraries. Using its own MiXCR run on the PCR reads, TCRdb lists one record per CDR3 protein. In the table there are approximately 260,000 distinct CDR3 sequences, approximately 34% of which are singletons. Sequencing used blood. The receptors were gathered from a girl aged 10-17 years with multiple sclerosis.

This clonotype appeared a single time. The V and J genes are TRBV6-4 and TRBJ2-3, with D unresolved. Germline assignment: CDR1 MRHNA and CDR2 SNTAGT. This CDR3 spans 14 amino acids. Trimming took off 8 bases at V and 3 bases at J, with 15 bases between the two ends. Written as DNA, the CDR3 is TGTGCCAGCCGCCGTACACTTGGTACAGATACGCAGTATTTT. It yields the protein CASRRTLGTDTQYF.

This clonotype was detected many times. The J gene is TRBJ1-5, the V gene TRBV10-3; perhaps TRBD1 as D (5 bases). The CDR3 is 16 amino acids. The V gene lost 4 bases and the J gene lost 0 bases, with 13 bases spanning the gap. The V gene's germline CDR1 is ENHRY and CDR2 SYGVKD. CDR3 protein: CAISAGTPYSNQPQHF. The CDR3 nucleotides read TGTGCCATCAGTGCCGGGACGCCGTATAGCAATCAGCCCCAGCATTTT.